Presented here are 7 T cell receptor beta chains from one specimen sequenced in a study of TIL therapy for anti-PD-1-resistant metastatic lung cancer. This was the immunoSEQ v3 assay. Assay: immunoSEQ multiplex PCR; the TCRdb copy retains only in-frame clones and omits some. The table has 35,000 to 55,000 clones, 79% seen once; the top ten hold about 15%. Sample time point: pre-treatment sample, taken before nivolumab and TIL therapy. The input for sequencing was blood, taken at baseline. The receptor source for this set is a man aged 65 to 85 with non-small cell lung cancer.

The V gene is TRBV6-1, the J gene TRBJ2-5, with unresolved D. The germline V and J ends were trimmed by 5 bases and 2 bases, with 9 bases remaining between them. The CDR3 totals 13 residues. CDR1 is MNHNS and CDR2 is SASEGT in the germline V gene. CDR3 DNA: TGTGCCAGCAGTCCGACGATACAAGAGACCCAGTACTTC. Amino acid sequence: CASSPTIQETQYF.

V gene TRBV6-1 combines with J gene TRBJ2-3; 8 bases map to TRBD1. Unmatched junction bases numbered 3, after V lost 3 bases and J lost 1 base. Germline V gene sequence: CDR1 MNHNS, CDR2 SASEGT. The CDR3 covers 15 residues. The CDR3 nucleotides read TGTGCCAGCAGTGAGGAACAGGGGGGCACAGATACGCAGTATTTT. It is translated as CASSEEQGGTDTQYF.

CDR3 sequence reads: CASRRGSSQETQYF. In DNA, the CDR3 is TGTGCCAGCAGGCGAGGCAGCTCCCAAGAGACCCAGTACTTC. The chain employs TRBV28 and TRBJ2-5, with D hard to call. The CDR3 is made up of 14 amino acids. V lost 6 bases and J lost 1, with 12 bases in between. The germline V gene has CDR1 MDHEN and CDR2 SYDVKM.

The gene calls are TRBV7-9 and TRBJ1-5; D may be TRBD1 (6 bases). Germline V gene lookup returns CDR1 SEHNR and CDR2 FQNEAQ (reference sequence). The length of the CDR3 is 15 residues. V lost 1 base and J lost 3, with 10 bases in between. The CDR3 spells CASSLGDNPNQPQHF. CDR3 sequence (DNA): TGTGCCAGCAGCTTAGGGGACAACCCCAATCAGCCCCAGCATTTT.

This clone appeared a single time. CDR3 nucleotide sequence: TGTGCCAGCAAAGAGGTTCCTTCTGGAAACACCATATATTTT. It yields the protein CASKEVPSGNTIYF. V is TRBV6-1 and J is TRBJ1-3; the D is unclear. Germline CDR1 reads MNHNS; CDR2 reads SASEGT. CDR3 length: 14 amino acids. V shed 7 bases and J shed 1 base, with 11 bases lying between them.

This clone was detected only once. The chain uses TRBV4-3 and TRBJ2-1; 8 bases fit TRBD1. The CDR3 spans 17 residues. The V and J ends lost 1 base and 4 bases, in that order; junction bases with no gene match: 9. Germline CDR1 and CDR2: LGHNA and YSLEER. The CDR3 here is CASSQAVQGGKYNEQFF. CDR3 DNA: TGCGCCAGCAGCCAAGCCGTACAGGGGGGAAAGTACAATGAGCAGTTCTTC.

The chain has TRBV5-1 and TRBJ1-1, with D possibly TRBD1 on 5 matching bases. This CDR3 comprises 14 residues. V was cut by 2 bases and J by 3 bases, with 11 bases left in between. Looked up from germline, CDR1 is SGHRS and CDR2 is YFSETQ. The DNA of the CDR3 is TGCGCCAGCAGCTTTTCTGGGGGATACACTGAAGCTTTCTTT. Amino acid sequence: CASSFSGGYTEAFF.